The sequence of this TCR beta chain was determined in a study of T cell responses to AZD1222 COVID-19 vaccine. The table came from immunoSEQ multiplex PCR; TCRdb's copy has only in-frame clones and leaves some out. The table lists roughly 160,000 clones, almost 90% of them singletons. Trimming stripped 3 bases from V and 7 bases from J, with 19 bases between. Germline CDR1 is SGHDT and CDR2 is YYEEEE. The CDR3 is 16 residues long. The gene calls are TRBV5-6 and TRBJ1-4, with D possibly TRBD1 on 5 matching bases. The receptor was derived from an adult in good health. Sequences were derived from peripheral blood, sampled on day 0 of AZD1222 vaccination. CDR3 sequence: CASSSPGGGSSEKLFF. For the CDR3, the DNA is TGTGCCAGCAGCTCCCCTGGGGGGGGAAGCAGTGAAAAACTGTTTTTT.